The 11 T cell receptor beta chains presented below share a single source sample, sequenced in a study of blood T cell repertoires in COVID-19. Some clones are missing from TCRdb's copy, which holds only in-frame ones; the method was immunoSEQ multiplex PCR. The data hold some 250,000 clones, with roughly 85% observed a single time. The sample was PBMCs or T cells enriched from blood (not recorded which). The origin of the receptors is a woman between 45 and 65 years old who had recovered from COVID-19.

The CDR3, as DNA: TGTGCCATCACTAGCGACAACCCCTACAATGAGCAGTTCTTC. It yields the protein CAITSDNPYNEQFF. This chain links TRBV10-3 with TRBJ2-1, with D perhaps matching TRBD2 (6 bases). V lost 7 bases, J lost 2 bases, and 12 bases lay in between. CDR1 is ENHRY and CDR2 is SYGVKD in the germline V gene. The CDR3 extends over 14 amino acids.

The chain employs TRBV19 and TRBJ1-1; 7 bases map to TRBD1. The germline V gene has CDR1 LNHDA and CDR2 SQIVND (reference sequence). There are 14 residues in the CDR3. Losses at the gene ends were 3 bases for V and 5 bases for J; bases not matched to a gene: 6. In DNA, the CDR3 is TGTGCCAGTAGTATTAACAGGGGTGGAACTGAAGCTTTCTTT. Translated: CASSINRGGTEAFF.

Here the CDR3 DNA reads TGTGCCAGCAGTTACGTGGCTAGCGGGAAGACTGAGCAGTTCTTC. Translation: CASSYVASGKTEQFF. This chain connects TRBV6-5 to TRBJ2-1; TRBD2 matches at 9 bases. V shed 2 bases, J shed 9 bases, and the junction held 8 bases outside the gene matches. The CDR3 loop spans 15 amino acids. The V gene's germline CDR1 is MNHEY and CDR2 SVGAGI.

The V call is TRBV27, the J call TRBJ2-7, with 11 positions matching TRBD2. Unmatched junction bases numbered 9, after V lost 5 bases and J lost 9 bases. The CDR3 has 14 amino acids. In germline, CDR1 is MNHEY, CDR2 SMNVEV (reference sequence). CDR3 sequence: CASSPQTSGTPQYF. In DNA form, the CDR3 reads TGTGCCAGCAGTCCCCAGACTAGCGGGACGCCGCAGTACTTC.

For the CDR3, the DNA is TGTGCCAGCAGCGACAGGACAGGGGGAGGTCTGTCGGAAAAACTGTTTTTT. This codes for CASSDRTGGGLSEKLFF. The chain employs TRBV5-5 and TRBJ1-4; 10 bases map to TRBD1. Germline V lookup: CDR1 SGHKS, CDR2 YYEKEE (reference sequence). This CDR3 spans 17 amino acids. Trimming at V came to 4 bases and at J to 8 bases, leaving 14 bases not matched to a gene.

This clone was found once. The chain recombines TRBV27 with TRBJ2-7; the match to TRBD1 covers 8 bases. The CDR3 loop spans 14 amino acids. In germline, CDR1 is MNHEY, CDR2 SMNVEV (reference sequence). V lost 6 bases, J lost 0 bases, and 4 bases stayed unmatched. Written as DNA, the CDR3 is TGTGCCAGCAGGAGACAGGGGAGCTCCTACGAGCAGTACTTC. Amino acid sequence: CASRRQGSSYEQYF.

V usage is TRBV1 and J usage is TRBJ1-6; TRBD1 reflects the table's D call only, with no check against the DNA. TRBV1 is designated a pseudogene. The CDR3 spans 17 residues. CDR3 sequence (DNA): TGCACCAGCAGCCTCCCGGACAGGGGGTTACTTAATTCACCCCTCCACTTT. It translates to CTSSLPDRGLLNSPLHF.

V and J are TRBV28 and TRBJ1-5; 7 bases are a match to TRBD1. V gave up 3 bases and J gave up 4 bases; unmatched junction bases: 9. Germline V gene lookup returns CDR1 MDHEN and CDR2 SYDVKM. CDR3 size: 16 residues. CDR3 protein: CASSLIGTDLNQPQHF. DNA of the CDR3: TGTGCCAGCAGTTTGATCGGGACAGACTTAAATCAGCCCCAGCATTTT.

The sample holds a few counts of this clone. This chain uses TRBV27 with TRBJ1-5; D is unclear. The CDR3 runs to 15 residues. V was clipped by 1 base and J by 0 bases, with 7 bases between them. Germline CDR1 MNHEY, CDR2 SMNVEV (reference sequence). The CDR3 loop reads CASSLFSYSNQPQHF. In nucleotides, the CDR3 is TGTGCCAGCAGTTTATTTTCCTATAGCAATCAGCCCCAGCATTTT.

The chain is built from TRBV24-1 and TRBJ2-1; 11 bases map to TRBD1. CDR3 size: 20 residues. Trimming removed 3 bases from V and 6 bases from J; junction bases left unmatched: 18. Germline CDR1 KGHDR, CDR2 SFDVKD. The CDR3 coding sequence is TGTGCCACCAGTGATGGCCGGGACAGGGGGGCTAGGACTAGCGCCAATGAGCAGTTCTTC. Its translation is CATSDGRDRGARTSANEQFF.

The chain links TRBV5-1 to TRBJ1-1; 11 bases agree with TRBD1. The V gene end was trimmed by 4 bases and the J gene end by 4 bases; junction bases not matched to a gene: 3. The CDR3 has 14 amino acids. Germline V gives CDR1 SGHRS, CDR2 YFSETQ. In DNA, the CDR3 is TGCGCCAGCAGCGGACAGGGGGCCTTCACTGAAGCTTTCTTT. It specifies CASSGQGAFTEAFF.